The 18 T cell receptor beta chains listed next were all sequenced from one sample in a study of CD8+CD57+ T cells in acquired aplastic anemia. Genomic DNA constituted the template upon which TCR beta VDJ and CDR3 profiling was performed. TCRdb called the reads again in MiXCR, with one record for every CDR3 protein. This sample has some 180,000 distinct CDR3 sequences, with more than 60% found just once. Flow cytometry had shown expanded CD8+CD57+ cells in the patients chosen for sequencing. Sequences were obtained from sorted CD4+, CD8+, or CD8+CD57+ T cells (not recorded which) from PBMCs. These receptors were collected from a human donor with aplastic anemia.

This clonotype was counted only a few times. The chain joins TRBV3-1 to TRBJ1-1; no reliable D call. Deletions cut 4 bases from V and 0 bases from J, with 9 bases between. Germline V gene lookup returns CDR1 LGHDT and CDR2 YNNKEL (reference sequence). The CDR3 contains 14 residues. The CDR3 sequence: CASSLEDLNTEAFF. The CDR3 coding sequence is TGTGCCAGCAGCCTTGAAGACCTGAACACTGAAGCTTTCTTT. Drawing the rest from reference TRBV3-1 and TRBJ1-1, the complete variable domain is DTAVSQTPKYLVTQMGNDKSIKCEQNLGHDTMYWYKQDSKKFLKIMFSYNNKELIINETVPNRFSPKSPDKAHLNLHINSLELGDSAVYFCASSLEDLNTEAFFGQGTRLTVV.

Many counts were recorded for this clonotype. V and J are TRBV20-1 and TRBJ1-4; tentative D call: TRBD1 (6 bases). Germline values: CDR1 DFQATT, CDR2 SNEGSKA (reference sequence). V lost 5 bases to trimming and J lost 4 bases, with 17 bases between them. This CDR3 region has 15 residues. The CDR3 nucleotides are TGCAGTGCTTTAGCTTGGGACACGGGTAATGAAAAACTGTTTTTT. Translating it yields CSALAWDTGNEKLFF.

This chain connects TRBV5-1 to TRBJ2-3; TRBD2 matches 14 bases. J lost 1 base, V lost 2 bases, and 6 bases had no gene match. This CDR3 has 18 residues. Germline CDR1 reads SGHRS; CDR2 reads YFSETQ. CDR3 in DNA: TGCGCCAGCAGCTTCAAGAGACTAGCGGGGGGGGGCACAGATACGCAGTATTTT. This sequence encodes CASSFKRLAGGGTDTQYF.

The V call is TRBV12-3 or TRBV12-4, the J call TRBJ1-6; no reliable D call. This CDR3 has 16 residues. Between the trimmed V and J ends, which lost 4 bases and 9 bases, there was a span of 19 bases. In DNA form, the CDR3 reads TGTGCCAGCAGTTCGGCATTTCGGGGTTTACGTTCACCCCTCCACTTT. Its translation: CASSSAFRGLRSPLHF.

This clonotype has ten or more counts. The chain couples TRBV11-3 to TRBJ1-1, with no clear D. The germline gives CDR1 SGHNT, CDR2 YENEEA. The CDR3 sequence is 15 residues long. Trimming removed 3 bases from V and 1 base from J, with 12 bases in between. CDR3 nucleotide sequence: TGTGCCAGCAGCTTTACCCGGGCGTCGAACACTGAAGCTTTCTTT. Its translation: CASSFTRASNTEAFF.

J is TRBJ1-5 and V is TRBV2; 9 bases agree with TRBD1. V gave up 4 bases and J gave up 4 bases; unmatched junction bases: 5. This CDR3 comprises 15 residues. The V gene's germline CDR1 is SNHLY and CDR2 FYNNEI. CDR3 sequence (DNA): TGTGCCAGCAGTGTAAAGGACAGGGGAAATCAGCCCCAGCATTTT. The encoded protein is CASSVKDRGNQPQHF. The whole variable domain, filled in from reference TRBV2 and TRBJ1-5, reads EPEVTQTPSHQVTQMGQEVILRCVPISNHLYFYWYRQILGQKVEFLVSFYNNEISEKSEIFDDQFSVERPDGSNFTLKIRSTKLEDSAMYFCASSVKDRGNQPQHFGDGTRLSIL.

This clonotype was seen only a few times. The chain has TRBV3-1 and TRBJ2-1; tentatively, D is TRBD1 (5 bases). The CDR3 runs to 13 residues. Germline V lookup: CDR1 LGHDT, CDR2 YNNKEL (reference sequence). V lost 2 bases to trimming and J lost 4 bases, with 6 bases between them. This CDR3 reads CASSQKGYNEQFF. Here the CDR3 DNA reads TGTGCCAGCAGCCAAAAGGGGTACAATGAGCAGTTCTTC.

As for this clonotype: At one boundary the junction diverges from the germline segment, which might be a read error. This rearrangement joins TRBV10-3 to TRBJ2-5; a weak D match, TRBD1 (5 bases). The CDR3 is 15 residues long. The germline V gene encodes CDR1 ENHRY and CDR2 SYGVKD. As DNA, the CDR3 is TGTGCCAGCAGTGAAGGCAGCGCAGGGAAAGAGACCCAGTACTTC. Its protein product is CASSEGSAGKETQYF.

J is TRBJ2-3 and V is TRBV7-2, with 7 nucleotides matching TRBD2. The CDR3 has 12 amino acids. CDR1 is SGHTA and CDR2 is FQGNSA in the germline V gene. V lost 4 bases, J lost 6 bases, and 1 base stayed unmatched. In DNA form, the CDR3 reads TGTGCCAGCAGCTACGGGGGGGATACGCAGTATTTT. Translating it yields CASSYGGDTQYF.

A remark on this clonotype: The junction differs from germline at one of its ends, possibly a read error. The V call is TRBV20-1, the J call TRBJ1-2; 7 nucleotides agree with TRBD1. This CDR3 region has 14 residues. Germline V gives CDR1 DFQATT, CDR2 SNEGSKA (reference sequence). DNA of the CDR3: TGTAGTGCTAGACCAACAGGGGAAGGTTATGGCTACACCTTC. Amino acids: CSARPTGEGYGYTF.

This rearrangement joins TRBV9 to TRBJ2-7; D is unresolved. Trimming shortened V by 5 bases and J by 3 bases, and 15 bases separated the two germline ends. The germline CDR1 and CDR2 sequences are SGDLS and YYNGEE. CDR3 length: 14 amino acids. The DNA for the CDR3 is TGTGCCAGCAGAGATAGTCCACTCTTCTACGAGCAGTACTTC. This translates into CASRDSPLFYEQYF.

The genes are TRBV20-1 and TRBJ2-7; the D gene is possibly TRBD1 (6 bases). V was trimmed by 1 base and J by 3 bases, leaving 13 bases between them. Germline V gene lookup returns CDR1 DFQATT and CDR2 SNEGSKA (reference sequence). The CDR3 covers 14 residues. CDR3 sequence: CSARGTANDYEQYF. As DNA, the CDR3 is TGCAGTGCTAGAGGGACAGCAAACGACTACGAGCAGTACTTC.

V and J are TRBV11-2 and TRBJ2-3; weak D call: TRBD2 (7 bases). The V end was cut by 1 base, the J end by 6 bases, with 17 bases between. The CDR3 length is 16 residues. CDR1 is SGHAT and CDR2 is FQNNGV in the germline V gene. The CDR3 spells CASSLGGGGRGDTQYF. As DNA, the CDR3 is TGTGCCAGCAGCTTAGGGGGGGGGGGCCGAGGGGATACGCAGTATTTT.

This rearrangement joins TRBV7-9 to TRBJ2-3; the D is unclear. The ends were cut back, 1 base at V and 2 bases at J, with 10 bases in the middle. Germline V lookup: CDR1 SEHNR, CDR2 FQNEAQ (reference sequence). The CDR3 is 15 residues long. The CDR3 loop is CASSLVLRNTDTQYF. The CDR3 region has the DNA TGTGCCAGCAGCTTAGTTCTGAGAAACACAGATACGCAGTATTTT.

This clonotype was recorded at least ten times. This rearrangement joins TRBV20-1 to TRBJ2-7; D is perhaps TRBD1 (7 bases). Trimming pared 5 bases from V and 10 bases from J, leaving 12 bases between. The V gene's germline CDR1 is DFQATT and CDR2 SNEGSKA (reference sequence). The CDR3 covers 10 residues. CDR3 residues: CSAGGTVQYF. CDR3 coding DNA: TGCAGTGCTGGGGGGACAGTCCAGTACTTC.

This clonotype was counted many times. The J gene is TRBJ2-1, the V gene TRBV20-1, with D tentatively TRBD2 (5 bases). Germline V gene lookup returns CDR1 DFQATT and CDR2 SNEGSKA (reference sequence). V was shortened by 0 bases and J by 4 bases, with 13 bases between the two germline ends. The CDR3 totals 15 residues. The CDR3, as DNA: TGCAGTGCTAGAGATGGCCGGGATAAATACAATGAGCAGTTCTTC. It yields the protein CSARDGRDKYNEQFF.

The V gene is TRBV7-9, the J gene TRBJ1-5, with D perhaps matching TRBD1 (6 bases). Trimming shortened V by 4 bases and J by 8 bases, and 9 bases separated the two germline ends. The CDR3 covers 12 residues. Germline V gene lookup returns CDR1 SEHNR and CDR2 FQNEAQ (reference sequence). CDR3 sequence: CASSSRGEPQHF. CDR3 DNA: TGTGCCAGCAGCTCCAGGGGTGAGCCCCAGCATTTT.

V gene TRBV7-9 combines with J gene TRBJ2-1; unclear D gene. CDR1 is SEHNR and CDR2 is FQNEAQ in the germline V gene (reference sequence). V was trimmed by 6 bases and J by 7 bases, leaving 10 bases between them. The CDR3 is 12 residues long. The CDR3 protein is CASSWSANEQFF. The CDR3 DNA sequence: TGTGCCAGCAGTTGGAGCGCGAATGAGCAGTTCTTC.